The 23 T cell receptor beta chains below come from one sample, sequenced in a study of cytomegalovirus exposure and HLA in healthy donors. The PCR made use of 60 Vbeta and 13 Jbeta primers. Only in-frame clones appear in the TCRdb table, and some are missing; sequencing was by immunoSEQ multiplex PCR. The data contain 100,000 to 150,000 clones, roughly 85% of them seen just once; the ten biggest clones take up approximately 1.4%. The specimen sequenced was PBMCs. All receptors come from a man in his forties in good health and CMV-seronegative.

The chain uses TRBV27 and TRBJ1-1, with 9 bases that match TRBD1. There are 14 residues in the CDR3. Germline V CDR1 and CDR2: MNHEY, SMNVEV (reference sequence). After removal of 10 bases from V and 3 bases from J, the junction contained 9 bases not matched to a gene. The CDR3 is CATATGGRDTEAFF. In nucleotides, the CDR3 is TGTGCCACCGCGACAGGGGGGAGGGACACTGAAGCTTTCTTT.

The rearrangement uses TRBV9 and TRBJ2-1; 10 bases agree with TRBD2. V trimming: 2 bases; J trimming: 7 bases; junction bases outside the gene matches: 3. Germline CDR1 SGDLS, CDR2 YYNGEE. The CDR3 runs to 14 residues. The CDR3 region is CASSVLAGANEQFF. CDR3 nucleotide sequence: TGTGCCAGCAGCGTCCTAGCGGGGGCGAATGAGCAGTTCTTC.

The CDR3 DNA follows: TGTGCCAGCAGCGTGGAAGGGACAGGGAACAATGAGCAGTTCTTC. It encodes CASSVEGTGNNEQFF. This rearrangement joins TRBV9 to TRBJ2-1; 9 nucleotides agree with TRBD1. Germline V gene data show CDR1 as SGDLS and CDR2 as YYNGEE. The J segment lost 5 bases and the V segment lost 2 bases, leaving 5 bases of the junction unmatched. The length of the CDR3 is 15 residues.

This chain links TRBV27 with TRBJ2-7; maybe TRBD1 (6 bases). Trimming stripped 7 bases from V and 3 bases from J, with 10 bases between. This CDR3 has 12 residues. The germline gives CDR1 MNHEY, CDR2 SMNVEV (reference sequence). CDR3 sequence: CASTSDSYEQYF. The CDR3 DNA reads TGTGCCAGCACCTCGGACAGCTACGAGCAGTACTTC.

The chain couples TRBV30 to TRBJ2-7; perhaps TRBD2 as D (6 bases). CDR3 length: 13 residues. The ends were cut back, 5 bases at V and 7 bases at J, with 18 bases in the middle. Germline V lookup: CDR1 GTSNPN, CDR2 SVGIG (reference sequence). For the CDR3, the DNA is TGTGCCTGGGGTACAGGCGGACTAACGGAGCAGTACTTC. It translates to CAWGTGGLTEQYF.

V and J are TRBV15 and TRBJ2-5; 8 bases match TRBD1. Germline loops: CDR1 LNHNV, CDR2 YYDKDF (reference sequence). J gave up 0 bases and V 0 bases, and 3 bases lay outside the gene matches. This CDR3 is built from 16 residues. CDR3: CATSRDGTGYQETQYF. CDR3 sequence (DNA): TGTGCCACCAGCAGAGATGGGACAGGATACCAAGAGACCCAGTACTTC. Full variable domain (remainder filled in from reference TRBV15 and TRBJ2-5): DAMVIQNPRYQVTQFGKPVTLSCSQTLNHNVMYWYQQKSSQAPKLLFHYYDKDFNNEADTPDNFQSRRPNTSFCFLDIRSPGLGDTAMYLCATSRDGTGYQETQYFGPGTRLLVL.

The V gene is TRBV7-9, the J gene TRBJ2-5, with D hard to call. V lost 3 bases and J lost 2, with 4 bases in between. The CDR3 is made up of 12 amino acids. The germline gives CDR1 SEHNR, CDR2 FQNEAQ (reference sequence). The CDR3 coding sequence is TGTGCCAGCAGCTTCAATCAAGAGACCCAGTACTTC. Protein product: CASSFNQETQYF. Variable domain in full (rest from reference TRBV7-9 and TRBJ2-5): DTGVSQNPRHKITKRGQNVTFRCDPISEHNRLYWYRQTLGQGPEFLTYFQNEAQLEKSRLLSDRFSAERPKGSFSTLEIQRTEQGDSAMYLCASSFNQETQYFGPGTRLLVL.

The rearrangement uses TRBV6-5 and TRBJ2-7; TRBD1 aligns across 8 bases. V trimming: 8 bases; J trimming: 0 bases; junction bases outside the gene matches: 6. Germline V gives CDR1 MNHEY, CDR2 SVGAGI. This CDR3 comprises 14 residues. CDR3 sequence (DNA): TGTGCCAGCGGGCTGGGACAGGACTCCTACGAGCAGTACTTC. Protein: CASGLGQDSYEQYF.

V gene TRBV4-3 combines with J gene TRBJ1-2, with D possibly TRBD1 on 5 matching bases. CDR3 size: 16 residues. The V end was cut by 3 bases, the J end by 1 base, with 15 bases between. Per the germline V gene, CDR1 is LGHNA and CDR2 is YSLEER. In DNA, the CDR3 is TGCGCCAGCAGCCAGGGATACGGGGGAAATAACTATGGCTACACCTTC. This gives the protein CASSQGYGGNNYGYTF.

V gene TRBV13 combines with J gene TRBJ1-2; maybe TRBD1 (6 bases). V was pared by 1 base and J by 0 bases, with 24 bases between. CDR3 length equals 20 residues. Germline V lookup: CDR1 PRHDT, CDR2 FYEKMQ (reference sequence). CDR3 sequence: CASSLEGRGTGYGANYGYTF. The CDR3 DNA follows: TGTGCCAGCAGCTTAGAAGGAAGGGGAACAGGGTACGGGGCTAACTATGGCTACACCTTC.

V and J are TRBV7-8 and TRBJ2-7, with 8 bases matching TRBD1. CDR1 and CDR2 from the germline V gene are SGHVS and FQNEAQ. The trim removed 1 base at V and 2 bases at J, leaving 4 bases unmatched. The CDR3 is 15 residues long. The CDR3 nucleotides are TGTGCCAGCAGCTTAGTAGGGACAGGAACCTACGAGCAGTACTTC. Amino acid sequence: CASSLVGTGTYEQYF.

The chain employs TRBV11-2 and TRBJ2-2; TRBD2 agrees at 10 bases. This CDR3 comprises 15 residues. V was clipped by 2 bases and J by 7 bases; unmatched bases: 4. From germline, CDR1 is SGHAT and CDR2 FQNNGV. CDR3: CASSLQRGGVGELFF. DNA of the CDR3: TGTGCCAGCAGCTTACAGCGGGGGGGGGTCGGGGAGCTGTTTTTT.

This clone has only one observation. The CDR3 DNA is TGTGCCAGCAGCCCGGGACTAGCGGGGGGTTATGAGCAGTTCTTC. Translated: CASSPGLAGGYEQFF. The chain has TRBV7-6 and TRBJ2-1, with TRBD2 identical over 15 bases. There are 15 residues in the CDR3. V was pared by 5 bases and J by 8 bases, with 4 bases of the junction left unmatched. CDR1 SGHVS and CDR2 FNYEAQ come from the germline V gene.

For the CDR3, the DNA is TGTGCCAGCTCACCACCGACTACACGACAATACAATGAGCAGTTCTTC. Translated, it gives CASSPPTTRQYNEQFF. The chain employs TRBV18 and TRBJ2-1; tentatively, D is TRBD2 (5 bases). V was cut by 0 bases and J by 4 bases, with 13 bases left in between. Germline assignment: CDR1 KGHSH and CDR2 LQKENI. The CDR3 has 16 amino acids.

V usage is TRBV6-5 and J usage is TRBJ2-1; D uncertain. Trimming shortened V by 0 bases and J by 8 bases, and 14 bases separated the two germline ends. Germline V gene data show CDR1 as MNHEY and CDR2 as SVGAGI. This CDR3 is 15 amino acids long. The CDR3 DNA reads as TGTGCCAGCAGTTACTCGAGGTTCGGAATCGATGAGCAGTTCTTC. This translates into CASSYSRFGIDEQFF.

Here the CDR3 reads CASSPPGTGGYEQYF. CDR3 DNA sequence: TGTGCCAGCAGTCCCCCGGGGACAGGGGGCTACGAGCAGTACTTC. This chain connects TRBV6-5 to TRBJ2-7; 11 bases line up with TRBD1. Trimming removed 5 bases from V and 3 bases from J; junction bases left unmatched: 6. CDR1 is MNHEY, CDR2 SVGAGI, per germline. The CDR3 extends over 15 amino acids.

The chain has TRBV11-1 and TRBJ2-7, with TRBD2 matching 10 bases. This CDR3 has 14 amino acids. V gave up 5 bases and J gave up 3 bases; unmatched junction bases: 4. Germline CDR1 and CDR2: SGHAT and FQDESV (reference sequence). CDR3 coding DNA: TGTGCCAGCAGCGCACTAGCGGGGAGCTACGAGCAGTACTTC. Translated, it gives CASSALAGSYEQYF.

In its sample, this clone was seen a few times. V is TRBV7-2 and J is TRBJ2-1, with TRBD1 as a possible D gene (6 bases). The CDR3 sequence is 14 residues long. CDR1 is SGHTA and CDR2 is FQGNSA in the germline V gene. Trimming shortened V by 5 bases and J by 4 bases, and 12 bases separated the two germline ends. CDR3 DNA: TGTGCCAGCAGCACAGGACAGACATACAATGAGCAGTTCTTC. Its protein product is CASSTGQTYNEQFF.

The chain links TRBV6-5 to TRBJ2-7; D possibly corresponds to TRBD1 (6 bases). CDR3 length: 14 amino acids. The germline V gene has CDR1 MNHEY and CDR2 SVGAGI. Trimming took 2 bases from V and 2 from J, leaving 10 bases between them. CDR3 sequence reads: CASSYGQGPYEQYF. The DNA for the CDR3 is TGTGCCAGCAGTTACGGGCAGGGGCCCTACGAGCAGTACTTC.

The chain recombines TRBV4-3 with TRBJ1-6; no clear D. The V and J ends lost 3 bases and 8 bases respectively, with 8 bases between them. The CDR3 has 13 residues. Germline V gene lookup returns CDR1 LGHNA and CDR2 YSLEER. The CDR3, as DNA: TGCGCCAGCAGCCAGTCAACAGATTCACCCCTCCACTTT. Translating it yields CASSQSTDSPLHF.

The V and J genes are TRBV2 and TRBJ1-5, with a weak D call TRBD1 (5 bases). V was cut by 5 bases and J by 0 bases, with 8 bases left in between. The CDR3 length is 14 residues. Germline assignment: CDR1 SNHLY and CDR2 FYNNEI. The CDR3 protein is CASSKTDSNQPQHF. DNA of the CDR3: TGTGCCAGCAGTAAGACAGATAGCAATCAGCCCCAGCATTTT.

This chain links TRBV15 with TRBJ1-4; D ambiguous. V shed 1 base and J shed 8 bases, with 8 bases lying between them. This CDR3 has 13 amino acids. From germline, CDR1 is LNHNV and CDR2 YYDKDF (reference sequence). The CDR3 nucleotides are TGTGCCACCAGCAGAGGTCGGAGGGAAAAACTGTTTTTT. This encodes CATSRGRREKLFF.

CDR3 region: CASNAGSGIYNEQFF. For the CDR3, the DNA is TGTGCCAGCAACGCGGGGAGCGGGATTTACAATGAGCAGTTCTTC. The chain is built from TRBV9 and TRBJ2-1, with 7 bases fitting TRBD2. Trimming took 6 bases from V and 4 from J; bases not matched to a gene: 10. CDR1 is SGDLS and CDR2 is YYNGEE in the germline V gene. This CDR3 contains 15 residues.